The subject of this entry is one TCR beta chain. Per the germline V gene, CDR1 is SGHTA and CDR2 is FQGNSA. Trimming stripped 4 bases from V and 1 base from J, with 10 bases between. The CDR3 loop spans 14 amino acids. The data originate from a study of beta chain features in type 1 diabetes. Sequencing targeted expressed TCRB transcripts, as all isolated RNA had been reverse transcribed. Clones were read by immunoSEQ multiplex PCR, and TCRdb kept only the in-frame ones, dropping some. The sample shows 350,000 to 400,000 clones, approximately 15% of them seen only once. The origin of this receptor is a woman between 18 and 29 years old in good health. The chain recombines TRBV7-2 with TRBJ2-5; D unresolved. The sequenced material came from naive CD4+ T cells from blood. The CDR3 loop is CASSSMGLQETQYF. The CDR3 DNA follows: TGTGCCAGCAGCTCCATGGGCCTCCAAGAGACCCAGTACTTC.